This T cell receptor beta chain was sequenced during a study of T cell repertoires in cytomegalovirus infection. Turning to the study itself: TCR beta signatures that were public indicated CMV infection and matching HLA type. Study-wide results and caveats: Adding up the frequency of public TCR beta families identified people who carried CMV plus the relevant HLA. The ex vivo response was dominated by HLA-C-restricted CMV-specific TCR beta clonotypes.

One entry per CDR3 protein results from TCRdb running MiXCR on the reads. The sample lists 170,000 or so distinct CDR3 sequences, about 15% occurring once. Turning to this clonotype: Its antigen is currently unknown.

The germline CDR1 and CDR2 sequences are LGHNT and FRNRAP. V lost 5 bases, J lost 4 bases, and 8 bases stayed unmatched. The CDR3 is 16 residues long. The chain recombines TRBV12-5 with TRBJ1-1; TRBD1 matches at 12 bases. The clonotype originates from a human donor in good health (CMV status not recorded). Some clones in this sample may be carry-over from other donors' samples. Sequencing was carried out using CD8+ T cells from PBMCs. CDR3 coding DNA: TGTGCTAGTGGTCCGGGACAGGGGGCGCGTGGCACTGAAGCTTTCTTT. It specifies CASGPGQGARGTEAFF.